The clone carrying this T cell receptor (beta chain) was recorded at least ten times. Antigen specificity is unknown. This sample is drawn from a study of identical twins. One entry per CDR3 protein results from TCRdb running MiXCR on the 5' RACE reads. Among 270,000 or so distinct CDR3 sequences listed, about 8.3% were seen once. Study-wide findings and caveats: Reduced insertions were recorded for abundant cord blood beta clonotypes, with no such pattern in memory repertoires.

CDR1 and CDR2 from the germline V gene are SGHRS and YFSETQ. The CDR3 is 13 residues long. The V and J ends lost 0 bases and 2 bases respectively, with 5 bases between them. In addition, the sample was reused for a study of yellow fever vaccine responses in identical twins. Turning to that study: On the reported evidence, twins' vaccine T cell responses seemed partly convergent and partly personalized.

The rearrangement uses TRBV5-1 and TRBJ2-5; D unclear. The clonotype comes from a woman in her late teens or twenties in good health. Source material: CD8+ T cells sorted from blood. In DNA, the CDR3 is TGCGCCAGCAGCTTGGGTTTTCAAGAGACCCAGTACTTC. It specifies CASSLGFQETQYF.